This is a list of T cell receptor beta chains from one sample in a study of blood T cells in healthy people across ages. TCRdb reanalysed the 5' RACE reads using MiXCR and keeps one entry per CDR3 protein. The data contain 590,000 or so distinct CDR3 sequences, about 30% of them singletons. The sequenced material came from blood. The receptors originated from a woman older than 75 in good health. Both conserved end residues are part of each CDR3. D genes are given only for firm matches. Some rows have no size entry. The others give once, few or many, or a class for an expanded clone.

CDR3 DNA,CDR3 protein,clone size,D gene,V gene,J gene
TGCGCCAGCAGCCCCCAGACAGGAACTAATGAAAAACTGTTTTTT,CASSPQTGTNEKLFF,few,.,TRBV5-1,TRBJ1-4
TGTGCCAGCTCTCCCGGACCGAGAGACGAGCAGTACTTC,CASSPGPRDEQYF,.,.,TRBV18,TRBJ2-7
TGTGCCACCAGTGGGAACAGGGTTAACTATGGCTACACCTTC,CATSGNRVNYGYTF,few,.,TRBV24-1,TRBJ1-2
TGTGCCAGCAGCTTAGAAGAGGGGGGGCAGTATTTT,CASSLEEGGQYF,many,.,TRBV7-9,TRBJ2-3
TGTGCCACCAGCGTAGGACCGAGTAACTATGGCTACACCTTC,CATSVGPSNYGYTF,many,.,TRBV15,TRBJ1-2
TGCAGTACCACCCCCGGGACTAGCGGGGGAAGGGCCACAGATACGCAGTATTTT,CSTTPGTSGGRATDTQYF,.,TRBD2,TRBV20-1,TRBJ2-3
TGCGCCAGCAGCTACTCCGGGACTAGCGGAGATACGCAGTATTTT,CASSYSGTSGDTQYF,.,TRBD2,TRBV5-1,TRBJ2-3
TGTGCCAGCAGCTTATTAAGCTATAATCCACCCCTCCACTTT,CASSLLSYNPPLHF,.,.,TRBV7-8,TRBJ1-6
TGTGCCAGCAGCCAAGATCCGTCCGGGACAGGGGGATATGGCTACACCTTC,CASSQDPSGTGGYGYTF,.,TRBD1,TRBV3-1,TRBJ1-2
TGCAGTGCCACGACTAGCGGGGAACGGTTAGCCAAAAACATTCAGTACTTC,CSATTSGERLAKNIQYF,many,TRBD2,TRBV20-1,TRBJ2-4
TGCGCCAGCAGCCAAGATTGGGGTAGGACTGAAGCTTTCTTT,CASSQDWGRTEAFF,many,.,TRBV4-3,TRBJ1-1
TGTGCCAGCGAGGGAGGCGCGGGGAATGAGCAGTTATTC,CASEGGAGNEQLF,.,.,TRBV3-1,TRBJ2-1
TGTGCCTGGAGTACGGGCGGCAGGGAAGGGACCCAGTACTTC,CAWSTGGREGTQYF,few,.,TRBV30,TRBJ2-5
TGTGCCAGCTCTCAGAAAACCCAAGAGACCCAGTACTTC,CASSQKTQETQYF,many,.,TRBV18,TRBJ2-5
TGCGCCAGCAGCTTCGGGGGGATCAACGAGCAGTACTTC,CASSFGGINEQYF,many,TRBD2,TRBV5-1,TRBJ2-7
TGTGCCAGCACCGGACCGAGCTCTGGAAACACCATATATTTT,CASTGPSSGNTIYF,.,.,TRBV6-5,TRBJ1-3
TGTGCCAGCAGCTTGCCGAGGACAGGCTTTTGTCACGAGCAGTACTTC,CASSLPRTGFCHEQYF,.,TRBD1,TRBV7-9,TRBJ2-7
TGCGCCAGCAACTTGGGACAGTCAATTGCAACTAATGAAAAACTGTTTTTT,CASNLGQSIATNEKLFF,many,TRBD1,TRBV5-1,TRBJ1-4
TGTGCCAGCAGCTTTGGGATAGCGGGGGGGCGGTCCTACAATGAGCAGTTCTTC,CASSFGIAGGRSYNEQFF,many,TRBD2,TRBV11-2,TRBJ2-1
TGCAGTGCTAGAGCGGGACAGGGGATTCAGCCCCAGCATTTT,CSARAGQGIQPQHF,.,TRBD1,TRBV20-1,TRBJ1-5
TGTGCCAGCAGCCAAGCGGGAGTGAGTACGGAGCAGTACTTC,CASSQAGVSTEQYF,.,.,TRBV3-1,TRBJ2-7
TGTGCCAGCAGCGCCGACAGGGGCCCAAACTCCTACAATGAGCAGTTCTTC,CASSADRGPNSYNEQFF,.,TRBD1,TRBV7-8,TRBJ2-1
TGCGCCAGCAGCTTGGATCCCCCAAGCGTCTATGGCTACACCTTC,CASSLDPPSVYGYTF,.,.,TRBV5-1,TRBJ1-2
TGTGCCTGGAGAGGGGACCCCACAGATACGCAGTATTTT,CAWRGDPTDTQYF,.,.,TRBV30,TRBJ2-3
TGCGCCAGCAGCTCGGACAGGAGCTCCTACAATGAGCAGTACTTC,CASSSDRSSYNEQYF,few,TRBD1,TRBV5-1,TRBJ2-7
TGTGCCAGCAGCTTAACACGGGGGCAGTCCTACAATGAGCAGTTCTTT,CASSLTRGQSYNEQFF,.,.,TRBV7-9,TRBJ2-1
TGTGCCAGCAGTTTAGGCAGCGCACTACAAGCCCAAGAGACCCAGTACTTC,CASSLGSALQAQETQYF,.,.,TRBV28,TRBJ2-5
TGCAGTGCTAGAGTCAATGAGCAGTTCTTC,CSARVNEQFF,once,.,TRBV20-1,TRBJ2-1
TGTGCCAGCAGCCAAGAGTCGGGCCGGGAAGAGACCCAGTACTTC,CASSQESGREETQYF,many,.,TRBV4-2,TRBJ2-5
TGCAGTGCTCCCGTAGCGGGGGGCCCATTGGGTGAGCAGTTCTTC,CSAPVAGGPLGEQFF,many,TRBD2,TRBV20-1,TRBJ2-1
TGCAGTGCTAGAGGACAGGGGGAAAACTACGAGCAGTACTTC,CSARGQGENYEQYF,many,TRBD1,TRBV20-1,TRBJ2-7
TGCAGTGCTACAGCGGGAACCACAGATACGCAGTATTTT,CSATAGTTDTQYF,once,TRBD2,TRBV20-1,TRBJ2-3
TGTGCCAGCAGCCAATTGGGGTTTCAGCCCCAGCATTTT,CASSQLGFQPQHF,.,.,TRBV16,TRBJ1-5
TGCAGTGCTAGAGATTCAAGGGGGATAGATACGCAGTATTTT,CSARDSRGIDTQYF,.,.,TRBV20-1,TRBJ2-3
TGTGCCAGCAGCTTAGACGGCCTCCCAAGACAGGGAGACACTGAAGCTTTCTTT,CASSLDGLPRQGDTEAFF,.,TRBD1,TRBV7-2,TRBJ1-1
TGTGCCGCAGCTCAAGGGCCATCTGAAAAACTGTTTTTT,CAAAQGPSEKLFF,few,.,TRBV7-8,TRBJ1-4
TGCAGTGCTAGAGATTCCGGGATGGAGACCCAGTACTTC,CSARDSGMETQYF,.,.,TRBV20-1,TRBJ2-5
TGTGCCAGCAGGAAGGCAGGGGACCCCGTGGGTACGCAGTATTTT,CASRKAGDPVGTQYF,.,.,TRBV6-1,TRBJ2-3
TGTGCCACCAGCAGAGATCGAAGGACCTATGGAGGTTCTGAAGCTTTCTTT,CATSRDRRTYGGSEAFF,few,.,TRBV15,TRBJ1-1
TGTGCCAGCAGCTTAGTGAGTGGGCGCGTTGAGCAGTTCTTC,CASSLVSGRVEQFF,many,.,TRBV7-6,TRBJ2-1
TGTGCCAGCACCCGAACTGTAGCGGGGGCCAGCTCCTACGAGCAGTACTTC,CASTRTVAGASSYEQYF,many,TRBD2,TRBV5-5,TRBJ2-7
TGCGCCAGCAGCCACGTACAGGGGTCAACTAACTATGGCTACACCTTC,CASSHVQGSTNYGYTF,many,TRBD1,TRBV4-1,TRBJ1-2
TGTGCCATCCGGGCGGGGGCCAAGAACACTGAAGCTTTCTTT,CAIRAGAKNTEAFF,many,.,TRBV10-3,TRBJ1-1
TGCGCCAGCAGCCAAGGTGCTAGGGGCAAAACAGATACGCAGTATTTT,CASSQGARGKTDTQYF,many,.,TRBV4-1,TRBJ2-3
TGTGCCTGGAGACCCGGACGGACCCTATGGGGCTACACCTTC,CAWRPGRTLWGYTF,.,.,TRBV30,TRBJ1-2
TGCAGCGGCGGACAGGGTGGACAGACCCAGTACTTC,CSGGQGGQTQYF,.,TRBD1,TRBV29-1,TRBJ2-5